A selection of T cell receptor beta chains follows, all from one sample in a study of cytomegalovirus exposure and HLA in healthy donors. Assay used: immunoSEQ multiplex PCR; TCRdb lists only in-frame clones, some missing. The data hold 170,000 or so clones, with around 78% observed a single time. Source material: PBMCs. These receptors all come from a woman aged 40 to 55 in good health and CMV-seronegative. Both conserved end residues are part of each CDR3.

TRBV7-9	CASSLRRTDTQYF
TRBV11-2	CASSLSRDVTYNEQFF
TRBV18	CASSAQGNGRTEAFF
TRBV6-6	CASSLGLAVSDTQYF
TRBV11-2	CASSLGYRGEQYF
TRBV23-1	CASSIKIYRAYNSYEQYF
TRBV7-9	CSSSGGAYEQYF
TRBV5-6	CASSPGGYFTDTQYF
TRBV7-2	CASSSPRGASYNSPLHF
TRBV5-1	CASSLWASTDTQYF
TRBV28	CASSFVRGYSNQPQHF
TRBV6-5	CASKVGRGLDTQYF
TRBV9	CASSVGIAGGLSTQYF
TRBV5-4	CASSLIGTRRVGEQFF
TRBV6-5	CASRPTGAYGYTF
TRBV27	CASSLRGGVGNTIYF
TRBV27	CASSKTRSSYNEQFF
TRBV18	CASSPGSGGEETQYF
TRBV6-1	CASSEGQGGGQETQYF
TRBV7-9	CASSLQKMNTEAFF
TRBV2	CASREGAGAKNIQYF
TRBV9	CASSVGRTIGNTIYF
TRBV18	CASSLRSGTVYF
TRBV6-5	CASRPTGQGDQPQHF
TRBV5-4	CASSSSGTGVNTEAFF
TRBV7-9	CASSLDGFNQPQHF
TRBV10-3	CAISEGAWDRVNTGELFF
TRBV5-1	CASSLALTSGGNTGELFF
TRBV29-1	CRVPGVDNQPQHF
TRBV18	CASSPKGQGGGLNQPQHF
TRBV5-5	CASSLALRQGRYEQYF
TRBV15	CATSSVGHPNTGELFF
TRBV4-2	CASSQAGGSSYEQYF
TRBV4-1	CASSQVGGRFYGYTF
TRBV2	CASSESGSLRQPQHF
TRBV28	CASRQAGGLDTQYF
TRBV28	CASSPGQGDQPQHF
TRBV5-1	CASSDDRGLAQYF
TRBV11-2	CASSLLLGRGLKNTEAFF
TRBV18	CASSPQTGWSTEAFF
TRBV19	CASSMAGGPYRNGYTF
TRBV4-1	CASSLRDQTGGTLHF
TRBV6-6	CASTWTQTGELFF
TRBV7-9	CASSFTGGGNTEAFF
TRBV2	CASSVPGQGSPLNQPQHF
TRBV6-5	CASSEGVRYGYTF
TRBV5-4	CASTRDRGEETQYF
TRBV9	CASSVAPGGSSGERYEQYF
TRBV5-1	CASSLAIRGETQYF
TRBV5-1	CASSLALAVITDTQYF
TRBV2	CASSFTYGQGGYQPQHF
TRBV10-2	CASSEPIREQFF
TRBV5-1	CASSSEQGRYEQYF
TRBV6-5	CASRDSSNYGYTF
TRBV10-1	CASSPGGTGEKLFF